These 18 T cell receptor beta chains originate from one sample sequenced in a study of human T cells and chemical hapten exposure. TCRdb reprocessed the RACE reads with MiXCR, giving one entry per CDR3 protein. The data contain roughly 380,000 distinct CDR3 sequences, about 6% of them singletons. Time point: patch test 2, 6 weeks after DPC sensitization. The treatment was: therapeutic diphenylcyclopropenone sensitization with weekly scalp DPC. The sample was whole blood, taken in connection with sensitization to the hapten diphenylcyclopropenone (DPC). These receptors originate from a woman aged 18 to 35 with alopecia areata. Some clones in this sample may be carry-over from other donors' samples.

The rearrangement uses TRBV2 and TRBJ1-5, with 8 bases aligning to TRBD1. V trimming: 9 bases; J trimming: 0 bases; junction bases outside the gene matches: 13. This CDR3 region has 17 residues. CDR1 SNHLY and CDR2 FYNNEI come from the germline V gene. DNA of the CDR3: TGTGCCAGACCTCCGGACAGGGAGGTTTTTAGCAATCAGCCCCAGCATTTT. Its protein is CARPPDREVFSNQPQHF.

This chain uses TRBV6-2 or TRBV6-3 with TRBJ2-7; TRBD1 agrees at 9 bases. Germline loops: CDR1 MNHEY, CDR2 SVGEGT. V lost 6 bases, J lost 3 bases, and 9 bases stayed unmatched. The CDR3 has 15 residues. CDR3 in DNA: TGTGCCAGCAGCCCCGGACAGGGGAACCTCTACGAGCAGTACTTC. Encoded protein: CASSPGQGNLYEQYF.

In DNA form, the CDR3 reads TGTGCCAGCAGTTTGTGGCTCGACGCACAAGATACGCAGTATTTT. This translates into CASSLWLDAQDTQYF. The chain has TRBV12-3 or TRBV12-4 and TRBJ2-3; D is unresolved. Trimming took off 3 bases at V and 5 bases at J, with 15 bases between the two ends. The CDR3 consists of 15 residues.

This clonotype was detected ten times or more. This chain uses TRBV12-3 or TRBV12-4 with TRBJ1-6; 8 nucleotides line up with TRBD1. J gave up 5 bases and V 6 bases, and 6 bases lay outside the gene matches. The CDR3 contains 15 residues. CDR3 residues: CASSRGDRNNSPLHF. CDR3 coding DNA: TGTGCCAGCAGCCGGGGGGACAGGAATAATTCACCCCTCCACTTT.

This chain connects TRBV29-1 to TRBJ1-2; D perhaps matches TRBD1 (5 bases). The CDR3 runs 14 residues. The germline V gene has CDR1 SQVTM and CDR2 ANQGSEA. Trimming took 1 base from V and 2 from J, leaving 11 bases between them. The CDR3 here is CSVEAGTWNYGYTF. The DNA of the CDR3 is TGCAGCGTTGAAGCGGGGACTTGGAACTATGGCTACACCTTC. Full variable domain (outside the CDR3, taken from reference TRBV29-1 and TRBJ1-2): SAVISQKPSRDICQRGTSLTIQCQVDSQVTMMFWYRQQPGQSLTLIATANQGSEATYESGFVIDKFPISRPNLTFSTLTVSNMSPEDSSIYLCSVEAGTWNYGYTFGSGTRLTVV.

The CDR3 DNA reads TGTGCCAGCAGCCATCAGGGGACAGGGGGGTCGAGAGAGCAGTACTTC. As protein: CASSHQGTGGSREQYF. The rearrangement links TRBV3-1 to TRBJ2-7; 11 bases map to TRBD1. V dropped 3 bases and J dropped 7; count of bases not matched to a gene: 11. Germline CDR1 LGHDT, CDR2 YNNKEL (reference sequence). The CDR3 runs 16 residues.

There are a few counts of this clonotype. The rearrangement uses TRBV6-2 or TRBV6-3 and TRBJ2-3, with 11 bases matching TRBD2. CDR1 is MNHEY and CDR2 is SVGEGT in the germline V gene. This CDR3 is built from 15 residues. V lost 11 bases, J lost 6 bases, and 13 bases stayed unmatched. The CDR3 region is CAVRLAGTPVDTQYF. CDR3 coding DNA: TGTGCCGTCCGACTAGCGGGGACCCCTGTTGATACGCAGTATTTT.

This clonotype has only a few counts. The gene calls are TRBV6-2 or TRBV6-3 and TRBJ2-4; D is unresolved. The germline V gene has CDR1 MNHEY and CDR2 SVGEGT. With 5 bases removed from V and 6 bases from J, the gap between germline ends came to 17 bases. This CDR3 has 15 residues. The CDR3 sequence: CASSEFAPVRNIQYF. The CDR3 coding sequence is TGTGCCAGCAGTGAGTTCGCCCCGGTGAGAAACATTCAGTACTTC.

In its sample, this clonotype was seen many times. The chain has TRBV10-3 and TRBJ1-6; D not certain. Trimming shortened V by 2 bases and J by 0 bases, and 20 bases separated the two germline ends. Germline V lookup: CDR1 ENHRY, CDR2 SYGVKD. The length of the CDR3 is 20 residues. The DNA for the CDR3 is TGTGCCATCAGTGAGGGCCTAGTGATCCCTAGCAGCTCCTATAATTCACCCCTCCACTTT. Translation gives CAISEGLVIPSSSYNSPLHF.

V and J are TRBV10-3 and TRBJ2-7; D not certain. Trimming left V 0 bases short and J 2 bases short, with 11 bases between. Germline assignment: CDR1 ENHRY and CDR2 SYGVKD. The CDR3 loop spans 15 amino acids. In DNA form, the CDR3 reads TGTGCCATCAGTGAGTCTAGGTCAGGCCCCTACGAGCAGTACTTC. This encodes CAISESRSGPYEQYF.

This chain's CDR3 is CASSQDSRGSGNTIYF. The DNA of the CDR3 is TGTGCCAGCAGCCAAGATTCAAGAGGGTCTGGAAACACCATATATTTT. The chain carries TRBV3-1 and TRBJ1-3; D gene uncertain. CDR1 is LGHDT and CDR2 is YNNKEL in the germline V gene (reference sequence). The CDR3 contains 16 residues. Trimming stripped 0 bases from V and 1 base from J, with 10 bases between.

This clonotype has at least ten counts. This rearrangement joins TRBV20-1 to TRBJ2-7; D uncertain. The V and J ends lost 2 bases and 6 bases respectively, with 14 bases between them. Per germline, CDR1 DFQATT and CDR2 SNEGSKA (reference sequence). This CDR3 has 13 residues. The CDR3 DNA follows: TGCAGTGCTAGAATGGGCAGCTTGGGCGAGCAGTACTTC. Translated: CSARMGSLGEQYF.

This clonotype was observed many times. The chain is built from TRBV4-2 and TRBJ1-1; unclear D gene. The length of the CDR3 is 13 residues. Germline V gene lookup returns CDR1 LGHNA and CDR2 YNFKEQ. V gave up 0 bases and J gave up 6 bases, with 8 bases separating them. CDR3 in amino acids: CASSQDWHAEAFF. The DNA of the CDR3 is TGTGCCAGCAGCCAAGACTGGCACGCTGAAGCTTTCTTT.

The table lists this clonotype with many counts. This rearrangement joins TRBV13 to TRBJ1-4; 10 bases are a match to TRBD1. Germline V gene data show CDR1 as PRHDT and CDR2 as FYEKMQ (reference sequence). This CDR3 is built from 15 residues. Unmatched junction bases numbered 5, after V lost 5 bases and J lost 5 bases. CDR3 sequence (DNA): TGTGCCAGCAGCCTATCGGACAGGGGGAATGAAAAACTGTTTTTT. Amino acids: CASSLSDRGNEKLFF.

Only a few counts were recorded for this clonotype. The chain is built from TRBV27 and TRBJ2-5, with D tentatively TRBD1 or TRBD2 (5 bases each). The CDR3 loop spans 15 amino acids. Germline lookup yields CDR1 MNHEY and CDR2 SMNVEV (reference sequence). The V and J ends lost 4 bases and 7 bases respectively, with 19 bases between them. The CDR3 protein is CASSSPGMSRGTQYF. The DNA for the CDR3 is TGTGCCAGCAGTTCCCCAGGGATGAGTCGGGGGACCCAGTACTTC.

This clonotype was picked up many times. The rearrangement links TRBV6-1 to TRBJ1-5; 7 bases match TRBD1. The trim removed 6 bases at V and 0 bases at J, leaving 11 bases unmatched. CDR3 length: 17 amino acids. Germline lookup yields CDR1 MNHNS and CDR2 SASEGT. CDR3 in amino acids: CASRSGQSLYSNQPQHF. The CDR3 DNA sequence: TGTGCCAGCAGATCGGGACAGTCCCTCTATAGCAATCAGCCCCAGCATTTT.

The V gene is TRBV25-1, the J gene TRBJ2-5; D gene ambiguous. From germline, CDR1 is MGHDK and CDR2 SYGVNS. The CDR3 is 14 amino acids. V was pared by 4 bases and J by 5 bases, with 14 bases between. In DNA, the CDR3 is TGTGCCAGCAGTGCGGAACTTAGCTCTGAGACCCAGTACTTC. The encoded protein is CASSAELSSETQYF.

There are a few counts of this clonotype. Mismatch with germline at one junction end may stem from a read error. The V gene is TRBV7-2, the J gene TRBJ2-1, with TRBD2 identical over 7 bases. The CDR3 has 15 residues. Germline-derived CDR1 and CDR2 are SGHTA and FQGNSA. DNA for the CDR3: TGTGCCAGCAGCCTAGCGGCCAGACAACATAATGAGCAGTTCTTC. Translated: CASSLAARQHNEQFF.